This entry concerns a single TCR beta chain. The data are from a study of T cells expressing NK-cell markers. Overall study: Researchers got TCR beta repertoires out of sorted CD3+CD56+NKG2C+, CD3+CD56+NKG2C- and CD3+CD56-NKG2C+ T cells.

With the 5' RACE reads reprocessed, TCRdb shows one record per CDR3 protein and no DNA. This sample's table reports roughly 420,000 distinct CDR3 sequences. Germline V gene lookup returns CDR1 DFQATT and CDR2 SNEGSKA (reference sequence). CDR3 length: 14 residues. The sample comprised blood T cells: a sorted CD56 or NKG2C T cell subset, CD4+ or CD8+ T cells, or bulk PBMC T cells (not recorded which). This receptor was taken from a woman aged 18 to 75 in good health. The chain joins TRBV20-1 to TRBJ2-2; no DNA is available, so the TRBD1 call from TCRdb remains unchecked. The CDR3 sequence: CSARNSGGTGELFF.